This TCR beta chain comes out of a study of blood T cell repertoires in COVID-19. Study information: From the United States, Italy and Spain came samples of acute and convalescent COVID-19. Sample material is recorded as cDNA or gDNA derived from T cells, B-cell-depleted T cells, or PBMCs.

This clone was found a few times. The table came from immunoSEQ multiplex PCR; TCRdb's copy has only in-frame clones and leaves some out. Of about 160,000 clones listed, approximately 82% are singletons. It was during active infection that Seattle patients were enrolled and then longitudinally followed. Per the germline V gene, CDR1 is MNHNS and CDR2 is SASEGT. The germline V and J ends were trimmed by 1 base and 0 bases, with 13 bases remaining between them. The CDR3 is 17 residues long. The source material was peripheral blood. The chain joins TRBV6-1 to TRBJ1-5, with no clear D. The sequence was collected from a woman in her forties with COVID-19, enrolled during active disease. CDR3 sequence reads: CASSEGMGRHSNQPQHF. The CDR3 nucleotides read TGTGCCAGCAGTGAAGGAATGGGCAGGCATAGCAATCAGCCCCAGCATTTT.